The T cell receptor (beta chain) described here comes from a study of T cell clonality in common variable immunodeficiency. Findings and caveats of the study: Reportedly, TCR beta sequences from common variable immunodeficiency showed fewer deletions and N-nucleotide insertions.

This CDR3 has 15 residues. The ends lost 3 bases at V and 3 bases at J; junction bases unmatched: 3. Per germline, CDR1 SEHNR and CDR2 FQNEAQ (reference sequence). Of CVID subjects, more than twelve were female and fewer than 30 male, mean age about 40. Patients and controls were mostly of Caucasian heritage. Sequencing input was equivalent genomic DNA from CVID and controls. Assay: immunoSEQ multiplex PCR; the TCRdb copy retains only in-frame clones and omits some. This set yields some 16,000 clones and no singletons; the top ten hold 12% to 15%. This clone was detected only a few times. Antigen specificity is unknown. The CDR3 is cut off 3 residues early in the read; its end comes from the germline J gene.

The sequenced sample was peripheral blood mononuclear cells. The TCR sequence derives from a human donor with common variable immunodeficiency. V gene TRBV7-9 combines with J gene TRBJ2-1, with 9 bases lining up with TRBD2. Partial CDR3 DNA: TGTGCCAGCAGCTTGCCGACTAGCGGCTACAATGAG. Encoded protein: CASSLPTSGYNE. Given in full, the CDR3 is CASSLPTSGYNEQFF.